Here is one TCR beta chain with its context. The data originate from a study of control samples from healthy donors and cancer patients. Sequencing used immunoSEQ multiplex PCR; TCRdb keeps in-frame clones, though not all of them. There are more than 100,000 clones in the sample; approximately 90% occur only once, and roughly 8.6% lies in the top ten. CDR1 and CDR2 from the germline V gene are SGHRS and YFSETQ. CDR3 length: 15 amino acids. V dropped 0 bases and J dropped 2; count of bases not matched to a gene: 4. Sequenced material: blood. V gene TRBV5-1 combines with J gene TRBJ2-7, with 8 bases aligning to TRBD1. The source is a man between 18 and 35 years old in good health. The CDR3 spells CASSLVQGAAYEQYF. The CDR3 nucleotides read TGCGCCAGCAGCTTGGTGCAGGGGGCCGCCTACGAGCAGTACTTC.